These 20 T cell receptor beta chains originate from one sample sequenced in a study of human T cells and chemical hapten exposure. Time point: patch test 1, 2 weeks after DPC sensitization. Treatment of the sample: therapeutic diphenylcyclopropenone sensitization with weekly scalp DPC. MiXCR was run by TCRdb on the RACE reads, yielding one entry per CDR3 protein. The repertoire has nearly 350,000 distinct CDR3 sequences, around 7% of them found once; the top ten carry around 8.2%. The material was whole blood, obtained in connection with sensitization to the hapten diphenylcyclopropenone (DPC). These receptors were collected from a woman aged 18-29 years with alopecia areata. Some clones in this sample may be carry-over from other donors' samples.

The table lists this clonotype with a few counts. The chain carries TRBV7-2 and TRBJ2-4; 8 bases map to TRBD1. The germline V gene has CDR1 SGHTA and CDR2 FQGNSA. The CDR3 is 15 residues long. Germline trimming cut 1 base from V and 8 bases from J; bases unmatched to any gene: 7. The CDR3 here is CASSLVTGVEDIQYF. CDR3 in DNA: TGTGCCAGCAGCTTAGTGACAGGGGTAGAGGACATTCAGTACTTC.

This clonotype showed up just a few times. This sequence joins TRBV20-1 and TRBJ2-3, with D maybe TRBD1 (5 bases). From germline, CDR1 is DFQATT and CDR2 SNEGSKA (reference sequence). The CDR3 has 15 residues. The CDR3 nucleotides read TGCAGCGCCCACGAGACAGTGTTTAGCACAGATACGCAGTATTTT. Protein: CSAHETVFSTDTQYF.

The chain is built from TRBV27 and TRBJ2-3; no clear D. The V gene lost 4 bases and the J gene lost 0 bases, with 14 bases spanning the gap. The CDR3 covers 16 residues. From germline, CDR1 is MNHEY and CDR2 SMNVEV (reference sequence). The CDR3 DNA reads TGTGCCAGCAGTTCCGCCCTGGGCCCGAGCACAGATACGCAGTATTTT. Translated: CASSSALGPSTDTQYF.

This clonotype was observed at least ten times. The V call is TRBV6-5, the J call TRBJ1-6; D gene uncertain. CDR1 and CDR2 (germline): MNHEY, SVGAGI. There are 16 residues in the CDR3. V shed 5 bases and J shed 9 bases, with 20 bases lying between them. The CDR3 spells CASSLRWERGGSPLHF. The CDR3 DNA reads TGTGCCAGCAGTCTAAGGTGGGAACGGGGTGGTTCACCCCTCCACTTT.

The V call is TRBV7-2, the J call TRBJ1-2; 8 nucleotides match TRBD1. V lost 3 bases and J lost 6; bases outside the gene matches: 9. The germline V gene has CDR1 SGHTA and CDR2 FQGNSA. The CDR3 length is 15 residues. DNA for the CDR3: TGTGCCAGCAGCTTTCCAGGACAGGGAAGCCATGGCTACACCTTC. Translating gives CASSFPGQGSHGYTF.

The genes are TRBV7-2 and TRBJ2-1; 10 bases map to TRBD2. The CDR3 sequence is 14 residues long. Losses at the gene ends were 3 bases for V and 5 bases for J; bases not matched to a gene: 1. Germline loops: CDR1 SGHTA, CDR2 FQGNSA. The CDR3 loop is CASSFSGGNNEQFF. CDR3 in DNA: TGTGCCAGCAGCTTTAGCGGGGGGAACAATGAGCAGTTCTTC.

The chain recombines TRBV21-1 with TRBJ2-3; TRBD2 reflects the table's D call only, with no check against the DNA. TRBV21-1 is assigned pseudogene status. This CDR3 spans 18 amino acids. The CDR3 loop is CASSKDPKRGGLPDTQYF. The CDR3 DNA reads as TGTGCCAGCAGCAAAGACCCGAAGCGGGGGGGCCTCCCAGATACGCAGTATTTT.

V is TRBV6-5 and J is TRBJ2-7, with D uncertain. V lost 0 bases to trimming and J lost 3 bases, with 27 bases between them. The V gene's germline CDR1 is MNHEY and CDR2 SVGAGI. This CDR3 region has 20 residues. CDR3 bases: TGTGCCAGCAGTTACTCCACACCTAGATCAGCCCCCCTCCGGAGCTACGAGCAGTACTTC. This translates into CASSYSTPRSAPLRSYEQYF.

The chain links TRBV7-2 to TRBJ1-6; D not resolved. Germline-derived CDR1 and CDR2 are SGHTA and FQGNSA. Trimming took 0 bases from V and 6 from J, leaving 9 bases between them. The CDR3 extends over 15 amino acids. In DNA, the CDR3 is TGTGCCAGCAGCTTAGCGCGGCAGATTAATTCACCCCTCCACTTT. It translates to CASSLARQINSPLHF.

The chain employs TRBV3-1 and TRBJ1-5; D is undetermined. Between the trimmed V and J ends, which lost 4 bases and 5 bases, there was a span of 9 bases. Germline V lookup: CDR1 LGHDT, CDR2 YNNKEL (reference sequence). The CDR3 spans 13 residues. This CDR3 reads CASSPWIDQPQHF. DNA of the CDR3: TGTGCCAGCAGCCCCTGGATCGATCAGCCCCAGCATTTT.

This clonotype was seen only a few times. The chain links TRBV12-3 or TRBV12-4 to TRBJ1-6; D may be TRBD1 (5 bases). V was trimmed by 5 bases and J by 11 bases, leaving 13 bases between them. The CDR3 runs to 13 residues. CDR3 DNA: TGTGCCAGCAGTCTGGGGGGTGGAGCACCCCTCCACTTT. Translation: CASSLGGGAPLHF.

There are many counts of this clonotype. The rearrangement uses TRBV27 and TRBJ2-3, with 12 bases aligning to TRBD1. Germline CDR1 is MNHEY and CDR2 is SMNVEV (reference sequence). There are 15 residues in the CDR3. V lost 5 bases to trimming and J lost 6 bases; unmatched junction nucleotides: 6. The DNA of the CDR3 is TGTGCCAGCAGTCTAGGGACAGGGGGCTGGGATACGCAGTATTTT. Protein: CASSLGTGGWDTQYF.

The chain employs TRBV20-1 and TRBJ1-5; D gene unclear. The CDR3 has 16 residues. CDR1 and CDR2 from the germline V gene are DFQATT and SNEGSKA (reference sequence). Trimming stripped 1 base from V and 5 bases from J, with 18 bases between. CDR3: CSARAAEVIGDQPQHF. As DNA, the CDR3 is TGCAGTGCTAGAGCCGCCGAGGTCATCGGGGATCAGCCCCAGCATTTT.

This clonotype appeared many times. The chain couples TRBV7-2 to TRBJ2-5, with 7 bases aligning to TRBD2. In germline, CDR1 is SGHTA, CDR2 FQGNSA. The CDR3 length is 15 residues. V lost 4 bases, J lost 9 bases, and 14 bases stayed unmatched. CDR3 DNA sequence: TGTGCCAGCAGCTCAAGACTAGCTCCAACGGGGGCCCAGTACTTC. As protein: CASSSRLAPTGAQYF.

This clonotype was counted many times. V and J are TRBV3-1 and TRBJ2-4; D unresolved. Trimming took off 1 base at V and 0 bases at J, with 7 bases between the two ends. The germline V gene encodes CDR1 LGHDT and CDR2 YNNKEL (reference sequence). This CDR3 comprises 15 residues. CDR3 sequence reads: CASSQGLEAKNIQYF. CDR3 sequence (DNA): TGTGCCAGCAGCCAAGGCCTTGAAGCCAAAAACATTCAGTACTTC.

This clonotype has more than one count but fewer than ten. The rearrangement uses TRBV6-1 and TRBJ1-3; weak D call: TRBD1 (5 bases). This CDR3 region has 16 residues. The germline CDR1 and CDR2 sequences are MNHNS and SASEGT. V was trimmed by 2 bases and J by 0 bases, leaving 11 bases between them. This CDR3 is CASSEQVGLSGNTIYF. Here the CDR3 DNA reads TGTGCCAGCAGTGAACAAGTGGGGCTCTCTGGAAACACCATATATTTT.

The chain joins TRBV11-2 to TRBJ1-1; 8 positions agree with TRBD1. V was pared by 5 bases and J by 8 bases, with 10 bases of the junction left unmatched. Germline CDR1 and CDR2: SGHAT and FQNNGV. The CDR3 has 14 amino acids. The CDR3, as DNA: TGTGCCAGCAGCCTCCACGACAGGGGTCGGGAAGCTTTCTTT. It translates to CASSLHDRGREAFF.

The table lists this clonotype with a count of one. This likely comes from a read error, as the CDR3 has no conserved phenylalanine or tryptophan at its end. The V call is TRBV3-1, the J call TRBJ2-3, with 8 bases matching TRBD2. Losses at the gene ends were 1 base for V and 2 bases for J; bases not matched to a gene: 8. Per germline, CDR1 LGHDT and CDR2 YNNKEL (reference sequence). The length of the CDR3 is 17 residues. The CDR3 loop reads CASSQAGAGGHTDTQYS. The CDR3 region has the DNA TGTGCCAGCAGCCAAGCGGGGGCGGGGGGACACACAGATACGCAGTATTCT.

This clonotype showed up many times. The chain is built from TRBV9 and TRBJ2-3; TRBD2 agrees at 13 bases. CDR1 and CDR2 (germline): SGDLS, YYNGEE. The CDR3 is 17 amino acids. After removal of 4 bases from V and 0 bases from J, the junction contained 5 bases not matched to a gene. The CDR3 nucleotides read TGTGCCAGCAGCCGACTAGCGGGGGGACTGAGCACAGATACGCAGTATTTT. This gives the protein CASSRLAGGLSTDTQYF.

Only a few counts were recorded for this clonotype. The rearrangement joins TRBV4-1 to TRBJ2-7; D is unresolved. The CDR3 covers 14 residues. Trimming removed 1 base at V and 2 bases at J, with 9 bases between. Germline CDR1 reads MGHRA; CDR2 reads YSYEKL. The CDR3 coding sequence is TGCGCCAGCAGCCAAGGCCAGGCACCCTACGAGCAGTACTTC. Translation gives CASSQGQAPYEQYF.